This TCR beta chain was observed in a study of cytomegalovirus exposure and HLA in healthy donors. General observations from the study: An analysis done earlier found most TCR beta V segments productive about 90% or about 30% of the time. TCR beta chain V- and J-gene trimming was linked, in a later analysis, to a missense variant in DCLRE1C.

The CDR3 totals 16 residues. CDR1 and CDR2 from the germline V gene are MNHEY and SVGAGI. V was trimmed by 0 bases and J by 3 bases, leaving 11 bases between them. On this clone itself: What it binds is unknown.

Healthy bone marrow donors made up the donors. The PCR contained 60 Vbeta and 13 Jbeta primers. Here immunoSEQ multiplex PCR was the method, and the copy in TCRdb shows in-frame clones only, minus some. In the table there are about 76,000 clones, 78% of which are singletons. The clonotype was recovered from a male donor in good health and CMV-seropositive. The sample comprised PBMCs. The V gene is TRBV6-5, the J gene TRBJ1-4, with a weak D call TRBD1 (6 bases). The CDR3 protein is CASSYSTGRANEKLFF. The CDR3, as DNA: TGTGCCAGCAGTTACTCGACAGGAAGAGCTAATGAAAAACTGTTTTTT.